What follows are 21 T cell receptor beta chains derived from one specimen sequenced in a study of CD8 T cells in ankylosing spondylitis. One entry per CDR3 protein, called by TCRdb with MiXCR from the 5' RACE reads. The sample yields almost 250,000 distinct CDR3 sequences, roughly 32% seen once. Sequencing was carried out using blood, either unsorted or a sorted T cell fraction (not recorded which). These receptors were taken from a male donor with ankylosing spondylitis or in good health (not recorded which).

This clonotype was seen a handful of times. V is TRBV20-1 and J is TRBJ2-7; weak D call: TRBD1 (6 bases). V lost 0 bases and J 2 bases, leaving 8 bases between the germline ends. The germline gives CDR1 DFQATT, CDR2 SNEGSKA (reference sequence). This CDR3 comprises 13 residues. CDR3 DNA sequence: TGCAGTGCTAGAGAACAGGGCACCTACGAGCAGTACTTC. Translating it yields CSAREQGTYEQYF.

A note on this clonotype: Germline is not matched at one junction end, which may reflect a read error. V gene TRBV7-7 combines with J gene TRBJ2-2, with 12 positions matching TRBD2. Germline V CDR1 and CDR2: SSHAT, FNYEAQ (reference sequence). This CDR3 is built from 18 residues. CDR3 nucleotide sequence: TGTGCCAGCAGCAAGGGACTAGCGGGTGCCGCGAACCCCGGGGAGCTGTTTTTT. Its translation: CASSKGLAGAANPGELFF.

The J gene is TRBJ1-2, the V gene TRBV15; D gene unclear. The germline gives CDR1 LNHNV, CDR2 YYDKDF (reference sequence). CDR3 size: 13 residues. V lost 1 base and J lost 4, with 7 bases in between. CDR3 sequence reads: CATSRAGPYGYTF. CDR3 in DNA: TGTGCCACCAGCAGAGCGGGTCCCTATGGCTACACCTTC.

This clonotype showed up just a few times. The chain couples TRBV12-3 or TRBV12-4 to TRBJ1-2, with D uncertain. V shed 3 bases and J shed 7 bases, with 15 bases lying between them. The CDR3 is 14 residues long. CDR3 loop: CASSFGVEEFGYTF. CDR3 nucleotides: TGTGCCAGCAGTTTTGGGGTTGAGGAGTTTGGCTACACCTTC.

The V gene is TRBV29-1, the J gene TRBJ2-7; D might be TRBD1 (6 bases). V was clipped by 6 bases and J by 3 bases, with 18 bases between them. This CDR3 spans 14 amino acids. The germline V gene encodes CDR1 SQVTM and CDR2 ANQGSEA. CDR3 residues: CSVAGVPPHYEQYF. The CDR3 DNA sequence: TGCAGCGTAGCAGGGGTTCCACCTCACTACGAGCAGTACTTC.

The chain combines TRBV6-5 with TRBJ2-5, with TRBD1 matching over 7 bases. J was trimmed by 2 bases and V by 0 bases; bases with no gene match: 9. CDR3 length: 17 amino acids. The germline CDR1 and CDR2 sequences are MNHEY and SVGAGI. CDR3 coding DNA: TGTGCCAGCAGTTACTCGACACCCTGGGACAGACAAGAGACCCAGTACTTC. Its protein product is CASSYSTPWDRQETQYF.

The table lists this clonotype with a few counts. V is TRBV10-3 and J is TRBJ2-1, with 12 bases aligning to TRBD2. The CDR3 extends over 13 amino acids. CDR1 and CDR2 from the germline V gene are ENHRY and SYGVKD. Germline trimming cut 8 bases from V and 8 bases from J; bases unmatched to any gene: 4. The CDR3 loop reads CAIASGGVDEQFF. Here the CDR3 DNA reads TGTGCCATCGCTAGCGGGGGGGTTGATGAGCAGTTCTTC.

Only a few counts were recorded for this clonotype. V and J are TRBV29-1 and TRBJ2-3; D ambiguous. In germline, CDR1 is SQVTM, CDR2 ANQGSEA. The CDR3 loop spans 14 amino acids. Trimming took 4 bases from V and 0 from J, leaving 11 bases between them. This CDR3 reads CSVVERPSTDTQYF. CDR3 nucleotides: TGCAGCGTTGTTGAAAGGCCTAGCACAGATACGCAGTATTTT.

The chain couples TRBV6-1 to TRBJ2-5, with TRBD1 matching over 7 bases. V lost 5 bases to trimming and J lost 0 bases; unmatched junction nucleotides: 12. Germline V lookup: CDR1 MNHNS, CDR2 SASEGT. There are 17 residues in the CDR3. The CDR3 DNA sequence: TGTGCCAGCAGTCGAAACTACAGGGGCCGGTACCAAGAGACCCAGTACTTC. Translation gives CASSRNYRGRYQETQYF.

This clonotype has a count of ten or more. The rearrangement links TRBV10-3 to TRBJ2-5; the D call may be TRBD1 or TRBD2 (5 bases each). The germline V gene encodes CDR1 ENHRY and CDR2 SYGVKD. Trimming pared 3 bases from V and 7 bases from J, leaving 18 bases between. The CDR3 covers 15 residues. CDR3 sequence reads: CAISDLQGPEGTQYF. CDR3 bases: TGTGCCATCAGTGATTTGCAGGGACCAGAAGGGACCCAGTACTTC.

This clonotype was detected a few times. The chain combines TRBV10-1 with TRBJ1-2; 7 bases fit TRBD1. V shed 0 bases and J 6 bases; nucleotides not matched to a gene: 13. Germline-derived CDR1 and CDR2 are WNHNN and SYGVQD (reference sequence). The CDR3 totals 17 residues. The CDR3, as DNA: TGCGCCAGCAGTGAGTCGAACTTGGGACAGTCCCTAGATGGCTACACCTTC. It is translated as CASSESNLGQSLDGYTF.

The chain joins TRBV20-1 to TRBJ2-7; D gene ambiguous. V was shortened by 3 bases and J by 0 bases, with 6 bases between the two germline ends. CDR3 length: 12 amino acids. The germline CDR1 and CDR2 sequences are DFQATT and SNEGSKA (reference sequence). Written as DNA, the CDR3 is TGCAGTGCTAGGACGGACTCCTACGAGCAGTACTTC. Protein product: CSARTDSYEQYF.

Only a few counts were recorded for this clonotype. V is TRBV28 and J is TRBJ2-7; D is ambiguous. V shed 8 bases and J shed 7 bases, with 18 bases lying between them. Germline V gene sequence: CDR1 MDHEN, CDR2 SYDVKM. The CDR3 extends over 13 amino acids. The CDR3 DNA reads TGTGCCAGCGGCCGCTTACAGCAATTTGAGCAGTACTTC. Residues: CASGRLQQFEQYF.

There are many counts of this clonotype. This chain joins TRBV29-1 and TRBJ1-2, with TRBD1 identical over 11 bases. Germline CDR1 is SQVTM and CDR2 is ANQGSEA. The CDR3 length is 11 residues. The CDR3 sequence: CITGQGDGYTF. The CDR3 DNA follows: TGCATCACGGGACAGGGGGATGGCTACACCTTC.

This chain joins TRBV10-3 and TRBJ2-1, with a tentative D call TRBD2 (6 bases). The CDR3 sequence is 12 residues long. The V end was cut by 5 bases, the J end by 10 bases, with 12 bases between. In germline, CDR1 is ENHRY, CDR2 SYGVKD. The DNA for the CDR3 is TGTGCCATCAGTTTAGGACTACGCGAGCAGTTCTTC. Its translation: CAISLGLREQFF.

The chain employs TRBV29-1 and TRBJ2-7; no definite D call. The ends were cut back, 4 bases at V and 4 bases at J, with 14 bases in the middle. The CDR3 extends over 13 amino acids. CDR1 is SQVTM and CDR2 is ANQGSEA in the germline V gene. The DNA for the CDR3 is TGCAGCGTTGCCAGTGAGATGGGGTACGAGCAGTACTTC. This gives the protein CSVASEMGYEQYF.

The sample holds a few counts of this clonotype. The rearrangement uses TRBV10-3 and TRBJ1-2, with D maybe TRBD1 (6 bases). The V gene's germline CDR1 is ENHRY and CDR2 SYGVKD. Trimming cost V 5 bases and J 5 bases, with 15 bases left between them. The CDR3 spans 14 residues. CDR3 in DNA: TGTGCCATCAGTCTACAGGGTTCGGGGTATGGCTACACCTTC. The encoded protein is CAISLQGSGYGYTF.

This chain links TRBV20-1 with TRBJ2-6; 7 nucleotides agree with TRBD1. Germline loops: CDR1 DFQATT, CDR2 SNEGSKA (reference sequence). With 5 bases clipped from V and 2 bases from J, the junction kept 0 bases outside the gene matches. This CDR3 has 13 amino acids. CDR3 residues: CSAGTAGANVLTF. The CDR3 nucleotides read TGCAGTGCTGGGACAGCTGGGGCCAACGTCCTGACTTTC.

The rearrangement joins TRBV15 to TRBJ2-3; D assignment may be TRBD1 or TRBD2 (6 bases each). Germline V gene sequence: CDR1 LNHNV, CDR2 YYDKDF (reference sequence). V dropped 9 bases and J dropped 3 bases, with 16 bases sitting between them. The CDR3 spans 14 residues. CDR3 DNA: TGTGCCACAACGCGGGACCAGGGGACAGATACGCAGTATTTT. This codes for CATTRDQGTDTQYF.

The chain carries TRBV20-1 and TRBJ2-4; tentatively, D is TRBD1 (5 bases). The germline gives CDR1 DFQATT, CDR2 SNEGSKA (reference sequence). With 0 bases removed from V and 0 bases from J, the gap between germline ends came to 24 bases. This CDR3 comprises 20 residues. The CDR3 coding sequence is TGCAGTGCTAGAGAAATCGGTAGGGGTACTGGGGTTGGAGCCAAAAACATTCAGTACTTC. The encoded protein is CSAREIGRGTGVGAKNIQYF.

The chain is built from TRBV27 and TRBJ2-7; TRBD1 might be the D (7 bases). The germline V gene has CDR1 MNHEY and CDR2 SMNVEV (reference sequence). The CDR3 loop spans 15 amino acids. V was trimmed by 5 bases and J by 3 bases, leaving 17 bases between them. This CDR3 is CASSNIGQDYYEQYF. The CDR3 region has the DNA TGTGCCAGCAGTAATATCGGACAGGACTACTACGAGCAGTACTTC.